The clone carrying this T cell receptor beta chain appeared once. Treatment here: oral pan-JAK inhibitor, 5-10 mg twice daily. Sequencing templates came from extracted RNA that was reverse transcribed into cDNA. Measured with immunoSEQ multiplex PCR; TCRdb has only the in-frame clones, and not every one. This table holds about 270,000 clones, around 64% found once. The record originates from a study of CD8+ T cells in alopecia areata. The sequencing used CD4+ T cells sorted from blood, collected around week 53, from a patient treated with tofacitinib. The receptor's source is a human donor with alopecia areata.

Written as DNA, the CDR3 is TGTGCCAGCAAAGAGATCGGGACAGATACGCAGTATTTT. This translates into CASKEIGTDTQYF. V usage is TRBV25-1 and J usage is TRBJ2-3; D unresolved. CDR3 length: 13 residues. Per germline, CDR1 MGHDK and CDR2 SYGVNS. V was cut by 7 bases and J by 3 bases, with 11 bases left in between.